This record looks at one TCR beta chain sequence and its context. Its target is not known. Since no conserved phenylalanine or tryptophan closes the CDR3, a read error is the likely cause. The sample comes from a study of tumor and adjacent non-tumor tissue in lung cancer. Study-level information: Patients were aged roughly 30 to 76, about ten men and a handful of women, stage I to III. Study results and caveats: Significantly higher TCR diversity was found in tumor than normal lung. Tumor TCR diversity, when higher, was linked to shorter survival.

This sample's RNA came from whole unsorted tissue. Germline V gene sequence: CDR1 LGHNT, CDR2 FRNRAP. The CDR3 consists of 12 residues. V lost 6 bases, J lost 5 bases, and 10 bases lay in between. TCRbeta libraries were built with three rounds of nested PCR, modified from ARM-PCR. One entry per CDR3 protein, called by TCRdb with MiXCR from the multiplex PCR reads. Among some 100,000 distinct CDR3 sequences listed, 75% were seen once. This sequence joins TRBV12-5 and TRBJ1-1; maybe TRBD1 (6 bases). The origin of this receptor is a woman in her sixties or seventies with non-small cell lung cancer. Sequencing was done on a sample of lung tumor tissue. CDR3 residues: CASGYRETEAFL. DNA for the CDR3: TGTGCTAGTGGGTACAGGGAGACTGAAGCTTTCCTT.